The 17 T cell receptor beta chains in this list originate from one sample, sequenced in a study of shared clonotypes between healthy human individuals. CD45RO-negative, CCR7-positively selected cells formed the naive CD8 fraction, excluding terminally differentiated effector memory CD45RA+ cells. Some clones are missing from TCRdb's copy, which holds only in-frame ones; the method was immunoSEQ multiplex PCR. The sample yields more than 2 million clones, roughly 95% seen once. Sequencing input: naive CD8+ T cells from PBMCs. The receptors derive from a man younger than 35 in good health. Some clones in this sample may be carry-over from other donors' samples.

The chain links TRBV7-2 to TRBJ2-1; D could derive from TRBD1 or TRBD2 (6 bases each). V dropped 1 base and J dropped 6 bases, with 22 bases sitting between them. The CDR3 sequence is 18 residues long. The germline gives CDR1 SGHTA, CDR2 FQGNSA. As DNA, the CDR3 is TGTGCCAGCAGCTTAGTGGGGGGCGGCAGGCCCCCTTCCAATGAGCAGTTCTTC. Protein sequence: CASSLVGGGRPPSNEQFF.

On this clone: The same CDR3 is also encoded by other DNA sequences in this sample. This sequence joins TRBV5-1 and TRBJ2-7; D unresolved. CDR3 length: 13 residues. Per the germline V gene, CDR1 is SGHRS and CDR2 is YFSETQ. Trimming removed 4 bases at V and 1 base at J, with 9 bases between. The CDR3 sequence: CASSHGTSYEQYF. CDR3 coding DNA: TGCGCCAGCAGCCACGGAACTTCCTACGAGCAGTACTTC.

V gene TRBV7-6 combines with J gene TRBJ2-7; 9 bases match TRBD1. The CDR3 covers 15 residues. V lost 6 bases, J lost 4 bases, and 10 bases stayed unmatched. The germline CDR1 and CDR2 sequences are SGHVS and FNYEAQ. The CDR3 nucleotides are TGTGCCAGCAGTCCCGCGACAGGGGGTTTATACGAGCAGTACTTC. This encodes CASSPATGGLYEQYF.

The chain employs TRBV9 and TRBJ2-1; 7 positions match TRBD2. This CDR3 comprises 15 residues. V trimming: 0 bases; J trimming: 4 bases; junction bases outside the gene matches: 4. The germline V gene encodes CDR1 SGDLS and CDR2 YYNGEE. CDR3 sequence (DNA): TGTGCCAGCAGCGTAGCTCGAGCGGGGTACAATGAGCAGTTCTTC. Translating gives CASSVARAGYNEQFF.

The rearrangement joins TRBV2 to TRBJ2-3; TRBD2 agrees at 7 bases. CDR1 and CDR2 from the germline V gene are SNHLY and FYNNEI. The CDR3 has 21 amino acids. Trimming took 5 bases from V and 2 from J; bases not matched to a gene: 25. CDR3 coding DNA: TGTGCCAGCAGTCGAGAGGTCGGGACTATTCTCCCCTACCCCCCCACAGATACGCAGTATTTT. Protein sequence: CASSREVGTILPYPPTDTQYF. Using reference TRBV2 and TRBJ2-3 for the parts outside the CDR3, the full variable domain is EPEVTQTPSHQVTQMGQEVILRCVPISNHLYFYWYRQILGQKVEFLVSFYNNEISEKSEIFDDQFSVERPDGSNFTLKIRSTKLEDSAMYFCASSREVGTILPYPPTDTQYFGPGTRLTVL.

With regard to this clone: Other DNA sequences in this specimen translate into the identical CDR3. The chain has TRBV27 and TRBJ1-1, with no clear D. The germline V and J ends were trimmed by 4 bases and 5 bases, with 8 bases remaining between them. The length of the CDR3 is 12 residues. CDR1 is MNHEY, CDR2 SMNVEV, per germline (reference sequence). CDR3 coding DNA: TGTGCCAGCAGTTCCGCCGGGACTGAAGCTTTCTTT. Its translation is CASSSAGTEAFF.

The chain combines TRBV11-2 with TRBJ2-1, with a possible D match to TRBD2 (6 bases). Germline loops: CDR1 SGHAT, CDR2 FQNNGV. V dropped 5 bases and J dropped 14 bases, with 13 bases sitting between them. The CDR3 totals 11 residues. The CDR3 DNA reads as TGTGCCAGCAGCGATGGACGGGGGAAGTTCTTC. It is translated as CASSDGRGKFF.

V and J are TRBV2 and TRBJ2-1; D tentatively reads TRBD1 or TRBD2 (5 bases each). Trimming removed 9 bases from V and 0 bases from J, with 12 bases in between. The CDR3 extends over 14 amino acids. Germline V gene data show CDR1 as SNHLY and CDR2 as FYNNEI. CDR3 DNA sequence: TGTGCCAGATCGGCCGGGACCTCCTACAATGAGCAGTTCTTC. Its translation: CARSAGTSYNEQFF.

The V and J genes are TRBV6-4 and TRBJ2-7; no clear D. Trimming pared 0 bases from V and 6 bases from J, leaving 9 bases between. CDR3 length: 13 residues. Germline V gene sequence: CDR1 MRHNA, CDR2 SNTAGT. The CDR3 loop is CASSDSPLSEQYF. The CDR3 bases are TGTGCCAGCAGTGACTCCCCTCTCTCCGAGCAGTACTTC.

The rearrangement joins TRBV7-6 to TRBJ2-7; TRBD2 matches at 10 bases. CDR1 and CDR2 (germline): SGHVS, FNYEAQ. Unmatched junction bases numbered 9, after V lost 2 bases and J lost 5 bases. The CDR3 is 16 amino acids. Written as DNA, the CDR3 is TGTGCCAGCAGCTTACCCCTCGCTAGCGGGAGACACGAGCAGTACTTC. It translates to CASSLPLASGRHEQYF.

The rearrangement uses TRBV19 and TRBJ2-7; 9 bases are shared with TRBD1. The CDR3 extends over 13 amino acids. The germline V gene has CDR1 LNHDA and CDR2 SQIVND (reference sequence). V shed 7 bases and J 3 bases; nucleotides not matched to a gene: 4. The CDR3: CASTGTGIYEQYF. The CDR3 nucleotides are TGTGCCAGTACCGGGACAGGGATCTACGAGCAGTACTTC. Full variable domain (remainder filled in from reference TRBV19 and TRBJ2-7): DGGITQSPKYLFRKEGQNVTLSCEQNLNHDAMYWYRQDPGQGLRLIYYSQIVNDFQKGDIAEGYSVSREKKESFPLTVTSAQKNPTAFYLCASTGTGIYEQYFGPGTRLTVT.

This clone was counted between two and nine times. The chain carries TRBV28 and TRBJ1-3, with 9 nucleotides matching TRBD1. Per germline, CDR1 MDHEN and CDR2 SYDVKM. CDR3 length: 15 amino acids. The junction had 10 bases not matched to a gene; V was cut back by 6 bases and J by 7 bases. CDR3 residues: CASSPAPGQGNTIYF. CDR3 in DNA: TGTGCCAGCAGCCCTGCCCCGGGACAGGGTAACACCATATATTTT.

The V gene is TRBV7-9, the J gene TRBJ2-7; D gene ambiguous. Germline loops: CDR1 SEHNR, CDR2 FQNEAQ (reference sequence). Trimming cost V 4 bases and J 1 base, with 14 bases left between them. The CDR3 length is 15 residues. This CDR3 is CASSSLRGPSYEQYF. CDR3 coding DNA: TGTGCCAGCAGCTCCCTTCGAGGCCCATCCTACGAGCAGTACTTC.

The gene calls are TRBV4-2 and TRBJ1-1; D is unresolved. V lost 2 bases and J lost 3, with 10 bases in between. This CDR3 region has 14 residues. Per germline, CDR1 LGHNA and CDR2 YNFKEQ. CDR3 sequence (DNA): TGTGCCAGCAGCCAATCTGGGTCGGACACTGAAGCTTTCTTT. Protein product: CASSQSGSDTEAFF.

CDR3: CASSQGFAGQGNQPQHF. In DNA, the CDR3 is TGCGCCAGCAGCCAAGGTTTTGCAGGGCAGGGCAATCAGCCCCAGCATTTT. The V gene is TRBV4-1, the J gene TRBJ1-5; weak D call: TRBD1 (5 bases). The germline CDR1 and CDR2 sequences are MGHRA and YSYEKL. The V and J ends lost 1 base and 2 bases respectively, with 15 bases between them. The CDR3 length is 17 residues.

V is TRBV29-1 and J is TRBJ2-7; the match to TRBD2 covers 8 bases. The V gene end was trimmed by 7 bases and the J gene end by 3 bases; junction bases not matched to a gene: 8. This CDR3 is built from 13 residues. From germline, CDR1 is SQVTM and CDR2 ANQGSEA. The CDR3 loop reads CSALSGTRYEQYF. CDR3 nucleotides: TGCAGCGCACTTAGCGGGACCCGCTACGAGCAGTACTTC.

The chain carries TRBV7-8 and TRBJ2-5; 9 nucleotides match TRBD1. This CDR3 comprises 14 residues. The V gene's germline CDR1 is SGHVS and CDR2 FQNEAQ. V lost 6 bases and J lost 3; bases outside the gene matches: 5. The CDR3 region is CASRVQGAKETQYF. The CDR3 DNA reads TGTGCCAGCAGGGTACAGGGGGCGAAAGAGACCCAGTACTTC.